This T cell receptor beta chain was captured in a study of graft-versus-host responses after intestinal transplantation (dated by TCRdb to the early 2020s). Regarding the research as a whole: The transplants that recipients received were multivisceral, liver-intestinal, or isolated intestinal. All recipients received anti-thymocyte globulin induction followed by maintenance tacrolimus and steroids for around 3 years. After intestinal transplantation, graft-versus-host and host-versus-graft alloreactive T cell clones were followed in the graft, circulation and bone marrow using bulk TCR-beta CDR3 sequencing. Alloreactive clones were identified by sequencing pre-transplant mixed lymphocyte reaction products and comparing them with unstimulated pre-transplant donor and recipient T cells. Of the 20 to 25 intestinal transplant recipients enrolled in the cohort, one of whom was a retransplant, a few patients without pretransplant specimens were excluded. Donor T cell macrochimerism was defined as a peak of at least 4% donor T cells among recipient peripheral blood mononuclear cells. Samples from three later patients were sequenced in-house on an Illumina MiSeq with MiXCR processing rather than by the commercial service.

Library preparation used the immunoSEQ multiplex PCR assay. High-throughput TCR-beta CDR3 sequencing of genomic DNA from most patients was performed by Adaptive Biotechnologies. The study's processing was this. Adaptive's ImmunoSEQ software supplied the TCR sequencing data for around 19 patients, while MiXCR and VDJtools were used to process a few other patients. Because the origin of CDR3 nucleotide sequences shared between donor and recipient could not be assigned, those sequences were removed. Alloreactive clones required at least 2-fold expansion over unstimulated cells and minimum CFSE-low frequency of 0.002% (template counts) or 0.001% (read counts). Clones were considered mappable if detected in sequenced pre-transplant spleen, lymph node, or MLR CFSE-low populations of the donor or recipient. The cumulative frequency of alloreactive clones was calculated as a percentage of all sequences, weighted by copy number. TCRdb holds this immuneACCESS table with in-frame rearrangements only. Some clones are missing; in checked studies, unresolved V genes explain under half, and the rest has no known cause. The V and J calls and the clone size are those of that table, but D and trimming were determined from the DNA. Present in this sample are about 63,000 clones, approximately 88% of which were seen just once. The top ten clones comprise under 2% of the sample.

CDR1 and CDR2 are drawn from the germline V gene: MGHDK, SYGVNS. The CDR3 starts with the cysteine, ends with the phenylalanine, and has 13 residues. This entry keeps only the CDR3 DNA: 39 bases, framed from base 1. Relative to germline, V is 6 bases shorter and J is 6 bases shorter, with 14 bases between their ends. About this clone itself: Which antigen it targets is not known. No much larger clone is present one base from it, and per-base qualities are unavailable.

The investigation overall reported the following: In the allografts of patients with donor T cell macrochimerism, GvH to HvG T cell clonal ratios were high. Conclusions were limited by the relatively low number and heterogeneity of intestinal transplant patients. Peak levels of circulating GvH clones were associated with declines in HvG clones early after transplant. GvH clones were detected in recipient bone marrow, and some of these GvH clones were observed earlier in ileal mucosa or blood, consistent with an intestinal mucosal origin.

Intraepithelial and lamina propria lymphocytes were isolated from graft specimens using dithiothreitol, EDTA incubations and collagenase D digestion. Bulk TCR-beta sequencing was performed on serial intestinal graft biopsy specimens collected as late as 600 days after transplant. The sequence is built from TRBV25-1 and TRBJ1-1, and perhaps TRBD1 as D gene, on 5 matching bases. The clonotype was recovered from a human patient who received an intestinal transplant, so some T cells may come from the graft donor. The specimen comprised ileum tissue, sampled 357 days after transplant. The DNA sequence is TGTGCCAGCAGCTTCTGGGGGGAAGCTGAAGCTTTCTTT. It translates to CASSFWGEAEAFF.